This TCR beta chain was obtained from a study of lymphopenia after photon versus proton radiotherapy. Study-wide points: Post-nadir TCR diversity decline inversely tracked overall survival among those who died. Survival link was tested only in deceased patients; proton benefit remains a possibility. Oligoclonal CD8+ Temra expansion after nadir drove photon patients' diversity drop.

The table lists this clone with a count of one. Its antigen is currently unknown. Sequencing used immunoSEQ multiplex PCR; TCRdb keeps in-frame clones, though not all of them. The repertoire includes roughly 45,000 clones, about 85% of them detected once, and about 2% sits in the top ten. CDR3 length equals 16 residues. CDR1 and CDR2 (germline): MGHRA, YSYEKL. Unmatched junction bases numbered 6, after V lost 1 base and J lost 5 bases. V and J are TRBV4-1 and TRBJ2-2; 8 bases are shared with TRBD1. This receptor was obtained from a man in his forties or fifties with gastric cancer. Here the sequenced sample was peripheral blood, taken from a patient treated with photon-based radiotherapy. The chain's CDR3 is CASSQVTGGTTGELFF. CDR3 DNA sequence: TGCGCCAGCAGCCAAGTAACAGGGGGGACGACCGGGGAGCTGTTTTTT.